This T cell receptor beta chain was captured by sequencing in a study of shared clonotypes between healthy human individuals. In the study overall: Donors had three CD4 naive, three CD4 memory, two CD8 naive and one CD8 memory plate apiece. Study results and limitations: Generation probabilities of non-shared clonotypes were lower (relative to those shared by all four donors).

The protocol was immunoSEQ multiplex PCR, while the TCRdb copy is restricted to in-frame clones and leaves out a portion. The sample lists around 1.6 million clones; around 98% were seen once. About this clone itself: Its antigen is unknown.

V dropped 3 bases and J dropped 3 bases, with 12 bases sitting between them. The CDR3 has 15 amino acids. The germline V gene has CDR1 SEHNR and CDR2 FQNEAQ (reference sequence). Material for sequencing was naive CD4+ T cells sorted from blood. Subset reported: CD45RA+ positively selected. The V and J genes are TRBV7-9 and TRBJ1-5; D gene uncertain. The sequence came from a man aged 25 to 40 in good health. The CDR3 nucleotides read TGTGCCAGCAGCTTGGCTCAGCACTCCAATCAGCCCCAGCATTTT. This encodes CASSLAQHSNQPQHF. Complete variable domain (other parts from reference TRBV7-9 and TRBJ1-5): DTGVSQNPRHKITKRGQNVTFRCDPISEHNRLYWYRQTLGQGPEFLTYFQNEAQLEKSRLLSDRFSAERPKGSFSTLEIQRTEQGDSAMYLCASSLAQHSNQPQHFGDGTRLSIL.